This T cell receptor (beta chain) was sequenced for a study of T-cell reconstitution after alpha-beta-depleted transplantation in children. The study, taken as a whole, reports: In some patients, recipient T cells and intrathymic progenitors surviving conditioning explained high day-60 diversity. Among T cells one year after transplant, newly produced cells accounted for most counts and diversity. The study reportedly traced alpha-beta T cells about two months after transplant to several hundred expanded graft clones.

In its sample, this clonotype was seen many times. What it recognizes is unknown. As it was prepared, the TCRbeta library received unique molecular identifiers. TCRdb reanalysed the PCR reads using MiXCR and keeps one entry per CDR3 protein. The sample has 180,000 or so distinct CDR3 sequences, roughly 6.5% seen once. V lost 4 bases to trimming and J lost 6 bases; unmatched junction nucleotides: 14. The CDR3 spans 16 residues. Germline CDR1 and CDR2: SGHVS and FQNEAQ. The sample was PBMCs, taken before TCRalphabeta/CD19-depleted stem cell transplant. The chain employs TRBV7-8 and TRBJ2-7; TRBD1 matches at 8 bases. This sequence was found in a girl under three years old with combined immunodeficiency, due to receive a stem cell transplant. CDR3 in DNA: TGTGCCAGCAGCTCCGAAAACGACAGGGGTCCGCCCGAGCAGTACTTC. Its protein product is CASSSENDRGPPEQYF.